This T cell receptor beta chain was captured in a study of identical twins. Template switching, a step in the protocol, added a universal primer site, and cDNA carried unique molecular identifiers. TCRdb re-called the 5' RACE reads with MiXCR, one entry per CDR3 protein. This sample yields 120,000 to 150,000 distinct CDR3 sequences, of which around 3.4% are seen a single time; 8.1% belongs to the top ten. Findings of the study overall: Out-of-frame alpha sequences common to twins exhibited a surplus of low generation probability. Modelling underestimated the level of out-of-frame TCR alpha sharing observed in monozygotic twins. Fewer insertions marked abundant cord blood beta clonotypes; young adult naive trended weakly, memory not at all.

Looked up from germline, CDR1 is MNHNS and CDR2 is SASEGT. CDR3 length equals 14 residues. V was cut by 4 bases and J by 5 bases, with 12 bases left in between. This clonotype has a count of ten or more. Its target is unknown. This TCR came from a man aged 18 to 30 in good health. The sample taken for sequencing was memory T cells sorted from blood. The rearrangement links TRBV6-1 to TRBJ2-1; D uncertain. This chain's CDR3 is CASSVHSTNNEQFF. The CDR3 DNA follows: TGTGCCAGCAGTGTTCATTCTACGAACAATGAGCAGTTCTTC.